Presented here are 18 T cell receptor beta chains from one specimen sequenced in a study of Graves' ophthalmopathy and Graves' hyperthyroidism. RNA transcripts served as template for amplifying TCR beta CDR3 sequences. First-round RT-PCR used HTBI primers; second-round multiplex PCR followed. TCRdb reprocessed the multiplex PCR reads with MiXCR, giving one entry per CDR3 protein. The sample has approximately 700,000 distinct CDR3 sequences; 40% are singletons. The specimen was peripheral blood. The source is an adult man with Graves' ophthalmopathy.

This clonotype was seen at least ten times. The chain employs TRBV7-9 and TRBJ1-1; unclear D gene. The V end was cut by 2 bases, the J end by 5 bases, with 9 bases between. Germline assignment: CDR1 SEHNR and CDR2 FQNEAQ (reference sequence). There are 13 residues in the CDR3. The CDR3, as DNA: TGTGCCAGCAGCTTAATTCACATTACTGAAGCTTTCTTT. Amino acids: CASSLIHITEAFF.

A few counts support this clonotype. The genes are TRBV7-9 and TRBJ1-2; D is uncertain. This CDR3 has 14 amino acids. Germline V lookup: CDR1 SEHNR, CDR2 FQNEAQ (reference sequence). Trimming left V 1 base short and J 4 bases short, with 10 bases between. CDR3: CASSLDGVSYGYTF. The CDR3 DNA reads as TGTGCCAGCAGCTTAGACGGGGTTTCCTATGGCTACACCTTC.

This clonotype was recorded a few times. This sequence joins TRBV20-1 and TRBJ2-5; TRBD2 agrees at 9 bases. Trimming took 6 bases from V and 3 from J; bases not matched to a gene: 14. CDR3 length: 16 amino acids. Germline V gene sequence: CDR1 DFQATT, CDR2 SNEGSKA (reference sequence). The CDR3 protein is CSAGPALAGREETQYF. The DNA of the CDR3 is TGCAGTGCAGGACCCGCCCTAGCGGGACGGGAAGAGACCCAGTACTTC.

This chain joins TRBV28 and TRBJ2-7, with 9 bases matching TRBD1. V lost 6 bases, J lost 2 bases, and 8 bases stayed unmatched. The germline CDR1 and CDR2 sequences are MDHEN and SYDVKM. The CDR3 runs 15 residues. The CDR3 sequence is CASRQGTGQTYEQYF. DNA of the CDR3: TGTGCCAGCAGACAGGGGACAGGGCAAACCTACGAGCAGTACTTC. The variable domain in full, completed from reference TRBV28 and TRBJ2-7, reads DVKVTQSSRYLVKRTGEKVFLECVQDMDHENMFWYRQDPGLGLRLIYFSYDVKMKEKGDIPEGYSVSREKKERFSLILESASTNQTSMYLCASRQGTGQTYEQYFGPGTRLTVT.

The rearrangement joins TRBV25-1 to TRBJ1-2, with TRBD1 identical over 8 bases. V gave up 8 bases and J gave up 4 bases; unmatched junction bases: 6. The germline CDR1 and CDR2 sequences are MGHDK and SYGVNS. This CDR3 spans 13 amino acids. CDR3 nucleotides: TGTGCCAGCTTCGGACAGGGTGGCTATGGCTACACCTTC. Translating it yields CASFGQGGYGYTF.

This clonotype has at least ten counts. The chain carries TRBV10-3 and TRBJ2-2; D is tentatively TRBD1 or TRBD2 (6 bases each). Trimming left V 8 bases short and J 2 bases short, with 12 bases between. Germline CDR1 and CDR2: ENHRY and SYGVKD. The CDR3 totals 14 residues. The CDR3 nucleotides read TGTGCCATCTCCAGGGGACTCAACACCGGGGAGCTGTTTTTT. This encodes CAISRGLNTGELFF.

This chain connects TRBV20-1 to TRBJ2-5; possibly TRBD2 for D (6 bases). There are 13 residues in the CDR3. V lost 3 bases, J lost 5 bases, and 13 bases lay in between. In germline, CDR1 is DFQATT, CDR2 SNEGSKA (reference sequence). The CDR3 is CSASRDGGETQYF. In DNA form, the CDR3 reads TGCAGTGCTAGTCGGGACGGAGGGGAGACCCAGTACTTC.

The chain couples TRBV20-1 to TRBJ1-3; 7 bases map to TRBD1. Germline V gene sequence: CDR1 DFQATT, CDR2 SNEGSKA (reference sequence). This CDR3 spans 16 amino acids. The trim removed 0 bases at V and 2 bases at J, leaving 7 bases unmatched. The CDR3 DNA follows: TGCAGTGCTAGAGACCCCGAGACAGGGACTGGAAACACCATATATTTT. It specifies CSARDPETGTGNTIYF.

The rearrangement links TRBV19 to TRBJ1-1; TRBD1 matches 9 bases. Looked up from germline, CDR1 is LNHDA and CDR2 is SQIVND (reference sequence). The CDR3 consists of 19 residues. With 5 bases clipped from V and 0 bases from J, the junction kept 16 bases outside the gene matches. CDR3 in amino acids: CASSPRFLRTGEMNTEAFF. CDR3 bases: TGTGCCAGTAGTCCCCGATTTCTCCGGACAGGGGAAATGAACACTGAAGCTTTCTTT.

In regard to this clonotype: At one end, the junction sequence differs from germline, possibly due to a read error. The rearrangement joins TRBV9 to TRBJ2-5; the D is unclear. The CDR3 extends over 10 amino acids. Germline CDR1 reads SGDLS; CDR2 reads YYNGEE. CDR3 protein: CASSRKAQCF. For the CDR3, the DNA is TGTGCCAGCAGTAGGAAGGCCCAGTGCTTC. The variable domain in full, completed from reference TRBV9 and TRBJ2-5, reads DSGVTQTPKHLITATGQRVTLRCSPRSGDLSVYWYQQSLDQGLQFLIQYYNGEERAKGNILERFSAQQFPDLHSELNLSSLELGDSALYFCASSRKAQCFGPGTRLLVL.

The J gene is TRBJ2-6, the V gene TRBV20-1, with D perhaps TRBD1 (6 bases). The CDR3 contains 16 residues. Germline V gives CDR1 DFQATT, CDR2 SNEGSKA (reference sequence). The germline V and J ends were trimmed by 4 bases and 1 base, with 14 bases remaining between them. CDR3 loop: CSAIDRLRSGANVLTF. The CDR3 DNA is TGCAGTGCTATTGACAGGCTTAGATCTGGGGCCAACGTCCTGACTTTC.

The chain combines TRBV20-1 with TRBJ1-2; 7 positions match TRBD1. Germline trimming cut 0 bases from V and 5 bases from J; bases unmatched to any gene: 6. The germline V gene encodes CDR1 DFQATT and CDR2 SNEGSKA (reference sequence). This CDR3 is 14 amino acids long. The CDR3 bases are TGCAGTGCTAGAGAGGACAGGCGGTTATATGGCTACACCTTC. Amino acid sequence: CSAREDRRLYGYTF.

This clonotype was found a few times. One end of the junction does not line up with germline, which may come from a read error. The chain combines TRBV25-1 with TRBJ2-7; 8 bases line up with TRBD1. Germline CDR1 and CDR2: MGHDK and SYGVNS. The CDR3 is 15 amino acids. The CDR3: CASSNRGTYSDEQYF. CDR3 in DNA: TGTGCCAGCAGTAACAGGGGGACCTACTCCGACGAGCAGTACTTC.

V usage is TRBV7-9 and J usage is TRBJ1-1, with D unresolved. The germline V gene has CDR1 SEHNR and CDR2 FQNEAQ (reference sequence). This CDR3 region has 13 residues. The V end was cut by 9 bases, the J end by 1 base, with 12 bases between. CDR3 sequence reads: CARGKRENTEAFF. The CDR3 DNA sequence: TGTGCCAGGGGAAAGAGGGAGAACACTGAAGCTTTCTTT.

Regarding this clonotype: The junction departs from the called germline gene at one end, perhaps through a read error. This chain links TRBV10-3 with TRBJ2-7, with 7 positions matching TRBD2. Germline V lookup: CDR1 ENHRY, CDR2 SYGVKD. This CDR3 spans 17 amino acids. CDR3 region: CASSYSSEQRDSYEQYF. The DNA of the CDR3 is TGTGCCAGCAGTTACTCGAGTGAGCAGCGGGACTCCTACGAGCAGTACTTC.

At least ten counts were recorded for this clonotype. J is TRBJ2-7 and V is TRBV2; 9 bases fit TRBD1. V shed 6 bases, J shed 6 bases, and the junction held 9 bases outside the gene matches. Germline CDR1 SNHLY, CDR2 FYNNEI. CDR3 length: 14 amino acids. The CDR3: CASRRGQGSSEQYF. The CDR3 nucleotides read TGTGCCAGCAGGCGGGGACAGGGTTCATCCGAGCAGTACTTC. The full variable domain, with the rest looked up from reference TRBV2 and TRBJ2-7, is EPEVTQTPSHQVTQMGQEVILRCVPISNHLYFYWYRQILGQKVEFLVSFYNNEISEKSEIFDDQFSVERPDGSNFTLKIRSTKLEDSAMYFCASRRGQGSSEQYFGPGTRLTVT.

The chain employs TRBV13 and TRBJ1-5, with no clear D. CDR1 PRHDT and CDR2 FYEKMQ come from the germline V gene (reference sequence). This CDR3 has 13 residues. The V end was cut by 0 bases, the J end by 7 bases, with 7 bases between. The CDR3 sequence is CASSLGQQQPQHF. The CDR3 DNA reads as TGTGCCAGCAGCTTAGGACAGCAACAGCCCCAGCATTTT.

This clonotype was seen at least ten times. CDR3: CASSYGEGGEKLFF. The CDR3 DNA is TGTGCCAGCAGTTATGGGGAGGGAGGTGAAAAACTGTTTTTT. This chain connects TRBV6-6 to TRBJ1-4; D is unresolved. The CDR3 sequence is 14 residues long. Trimming left V 3 bases short and J 7 bases short, with 12 bases between. Germline V gives CDR1 MNHNY, CDR2 SVGAGI (reference sequence).